This TCR beta chain was obtained from a study of CD8+ T cells in alopecia areata. Treatment noted: oral pan-JAK inhibitor, 5-10 mg twice daily. The CDR3 totals 13 residues. The V end was cut by 1 base, the J end by 0 bases, with 3 bases between. Germline lookup yields CDR1 LNHNV and CDR2 YYDKDF (reference sequence). The authors extracted RNA and reverse transcribed it into cDNA as the sequencing template. TCRdb keeps only in-frame clones here, not all; method: immunoSEQ multiplex PCR. Of tens of thousands of clones listed, 29% are singletons. Sequencing was performed on CD8+ T cells sorted from blood, taken at week 4, from a patient treated with tofacitinib. The genes are TRBV15 and TRBJ1-1; D is undetermined. The clonotype originates from a human donor with alopecia areata. The chain's CDR3 is CATSRGLNTEAFF. CDR3 coding DNA: TGTGCCACCAGCAGAGGATTGAACACTGAAGCTTTCTTT.